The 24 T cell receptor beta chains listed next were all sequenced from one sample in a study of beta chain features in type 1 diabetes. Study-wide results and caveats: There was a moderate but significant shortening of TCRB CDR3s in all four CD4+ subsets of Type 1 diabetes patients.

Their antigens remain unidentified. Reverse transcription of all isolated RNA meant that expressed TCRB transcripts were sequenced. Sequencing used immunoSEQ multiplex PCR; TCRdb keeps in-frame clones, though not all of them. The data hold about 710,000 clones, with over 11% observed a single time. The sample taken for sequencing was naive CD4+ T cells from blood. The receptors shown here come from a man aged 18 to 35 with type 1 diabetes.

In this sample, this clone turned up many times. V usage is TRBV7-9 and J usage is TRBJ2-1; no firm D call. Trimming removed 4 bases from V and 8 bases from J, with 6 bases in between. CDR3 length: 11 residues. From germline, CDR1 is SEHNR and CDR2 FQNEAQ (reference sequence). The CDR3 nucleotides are TGTGCCAGCAGCTCGCTGGATGAGCAGTTCTTC. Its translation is CASSSLDEQFF.

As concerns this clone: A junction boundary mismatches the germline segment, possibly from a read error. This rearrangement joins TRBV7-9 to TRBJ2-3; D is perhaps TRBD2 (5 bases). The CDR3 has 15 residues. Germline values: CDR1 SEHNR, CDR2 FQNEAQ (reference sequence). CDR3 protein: CASSLAGLSTDTQYF. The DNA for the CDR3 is TGTGCCAGCAGCCTAGCAGGCTTGAGCACAGATACGCAGTATTTT.

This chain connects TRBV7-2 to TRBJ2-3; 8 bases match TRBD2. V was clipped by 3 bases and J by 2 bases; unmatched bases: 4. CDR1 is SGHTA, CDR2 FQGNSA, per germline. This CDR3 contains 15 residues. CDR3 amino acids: CASSFRGGPTDTQYF. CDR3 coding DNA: TGTGCCAGCAGCTTCCGGGGGGGACCCACAGATACGCAGTATTTT.

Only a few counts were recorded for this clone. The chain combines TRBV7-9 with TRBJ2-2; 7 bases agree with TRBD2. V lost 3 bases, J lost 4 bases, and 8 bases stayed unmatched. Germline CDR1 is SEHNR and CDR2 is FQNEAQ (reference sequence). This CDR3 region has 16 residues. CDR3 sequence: CASSLGGSSGTGELFF. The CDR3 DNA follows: TGTGCCAGCAGCTTGGGAGGGAGCTCGGGCACCGGGGAGCTGTTTTTT.

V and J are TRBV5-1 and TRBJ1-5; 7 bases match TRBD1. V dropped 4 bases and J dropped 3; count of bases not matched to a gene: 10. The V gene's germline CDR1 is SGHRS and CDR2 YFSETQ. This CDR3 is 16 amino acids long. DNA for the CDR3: TGCGCCAGCAGCCCGGATTACAGGGGTCCCAATCAGCCCCAGCATTTT. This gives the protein CASSPDYRGPNQPQHF.

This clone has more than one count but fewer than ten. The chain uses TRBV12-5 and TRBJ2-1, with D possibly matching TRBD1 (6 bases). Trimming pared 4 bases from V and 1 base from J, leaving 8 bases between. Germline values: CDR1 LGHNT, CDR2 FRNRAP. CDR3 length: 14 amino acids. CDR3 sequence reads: CASGSQGSYNEQFF. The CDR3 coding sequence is TGTGCTAGTGGTTCGCAGGGGTCCTACAATGAGCAGTTCTTC.

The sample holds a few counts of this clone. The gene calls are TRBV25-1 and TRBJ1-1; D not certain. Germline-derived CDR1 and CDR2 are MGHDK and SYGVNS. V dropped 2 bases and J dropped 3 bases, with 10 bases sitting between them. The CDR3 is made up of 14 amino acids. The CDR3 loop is CASSEGPWDTEAFF. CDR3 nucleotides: TGTGCCAGCAGTGAAGGACCATGGGACACTGAAGCTTTCTTT.

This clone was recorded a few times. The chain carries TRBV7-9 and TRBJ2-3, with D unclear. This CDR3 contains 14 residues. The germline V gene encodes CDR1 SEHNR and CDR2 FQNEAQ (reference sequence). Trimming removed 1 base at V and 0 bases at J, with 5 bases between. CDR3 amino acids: CASSLVESTDTQYF. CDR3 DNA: TGTGCCAGCAGCTTAGTTGAGAGCACAGATACGCAGTATTTT.

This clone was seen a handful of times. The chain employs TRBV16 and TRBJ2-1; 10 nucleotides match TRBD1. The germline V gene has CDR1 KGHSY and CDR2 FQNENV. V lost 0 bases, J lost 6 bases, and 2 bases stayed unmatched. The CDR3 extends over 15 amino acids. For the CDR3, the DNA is TGTGCCAGCAGCCAATCGTGGGACAGGGGCAATGAGCAGTTCTTC. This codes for CASSQSWDRGNEQFF. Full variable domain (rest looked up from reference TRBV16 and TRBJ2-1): GEEVAQTPKHLVRGEGQKAKLYCAPIKGHSYVFWYQQVLKNEFKFLISFQNENVFDETGMPKERFSAKCLPNSPCSLEIQATKLEDSAVYFCASSQSWDRGNEQFFGPGTRLTVL.

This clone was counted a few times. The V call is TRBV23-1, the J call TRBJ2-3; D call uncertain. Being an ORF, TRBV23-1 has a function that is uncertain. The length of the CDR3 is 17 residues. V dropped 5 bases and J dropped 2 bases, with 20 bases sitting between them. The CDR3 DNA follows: TGCGCCAGCAGTTACGTAAGACTCCGTGCGTTCACAGATACGCAGTATTTT. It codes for CASSYVRLRAFTDTQYF.

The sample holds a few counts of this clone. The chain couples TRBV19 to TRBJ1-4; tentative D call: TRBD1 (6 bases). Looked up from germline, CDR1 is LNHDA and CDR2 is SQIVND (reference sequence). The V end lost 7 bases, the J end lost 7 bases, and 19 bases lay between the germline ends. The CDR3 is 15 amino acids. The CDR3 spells CASTKFDRRTEKLFF. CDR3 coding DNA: TGTGCCAGTACCAAATTCGACAGGCGCACTGAAAAACTGTTTTTT.

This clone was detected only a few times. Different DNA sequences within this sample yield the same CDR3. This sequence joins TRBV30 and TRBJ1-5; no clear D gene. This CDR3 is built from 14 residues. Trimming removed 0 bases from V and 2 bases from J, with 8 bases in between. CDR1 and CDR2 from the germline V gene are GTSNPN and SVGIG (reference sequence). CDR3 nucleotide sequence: TGTGCCTGGAGTGTAAGTGGGGGCAATCAGCCCCAGCATTTT. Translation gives CAWSVSGGNQPQHF.

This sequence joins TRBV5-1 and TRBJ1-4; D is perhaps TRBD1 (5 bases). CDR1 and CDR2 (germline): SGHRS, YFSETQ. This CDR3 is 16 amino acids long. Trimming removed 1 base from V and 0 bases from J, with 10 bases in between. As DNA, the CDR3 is TGCGCCAGCAGCTTGTTGGGACCTACAACTAATGAAAAACTGTTTTTT. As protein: CASSLLGPTTNEKLFF.

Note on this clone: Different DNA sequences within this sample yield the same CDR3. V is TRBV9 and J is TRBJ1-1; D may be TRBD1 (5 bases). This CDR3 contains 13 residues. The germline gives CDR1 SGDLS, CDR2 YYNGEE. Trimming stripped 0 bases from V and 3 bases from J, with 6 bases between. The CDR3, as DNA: TGTGCCAGCAGCGTAGGAGGGGACACTGAAGCTTTCTTT. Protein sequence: CASSVGGDTEAFF.

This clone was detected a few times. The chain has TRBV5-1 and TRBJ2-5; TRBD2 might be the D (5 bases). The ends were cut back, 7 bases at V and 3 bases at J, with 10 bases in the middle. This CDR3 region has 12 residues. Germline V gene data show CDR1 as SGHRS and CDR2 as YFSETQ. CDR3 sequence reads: CASRPEEETQYF. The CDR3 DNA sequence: TGCGCCAGCCGACCGGAGGAAGAGACCCAGTACTTC.

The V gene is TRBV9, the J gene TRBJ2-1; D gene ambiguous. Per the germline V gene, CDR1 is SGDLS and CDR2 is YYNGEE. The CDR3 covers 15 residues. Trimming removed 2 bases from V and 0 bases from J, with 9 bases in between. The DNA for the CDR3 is TGTGCCAGCAGCGTCTCCCTGAGCTCCTACAATGAGCAGTTCTTC. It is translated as CASSVSLSSYNEQFF.

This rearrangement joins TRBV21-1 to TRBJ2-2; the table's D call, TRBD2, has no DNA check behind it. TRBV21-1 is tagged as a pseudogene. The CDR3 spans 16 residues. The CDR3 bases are TGTGCCAGCAGCAAAGTGGAGTTCTTAGAGACCGGGGAGCTGTTTTTT. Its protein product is CASSKVEFLETGELFF.

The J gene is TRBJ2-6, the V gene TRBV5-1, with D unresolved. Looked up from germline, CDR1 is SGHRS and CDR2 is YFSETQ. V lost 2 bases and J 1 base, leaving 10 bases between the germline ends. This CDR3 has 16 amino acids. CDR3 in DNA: TGCGCCAGCAGCTTTCCCTCTCAATCTGGGGCCAACGTCCTGACTTTC. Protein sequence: CASSFPSQSGANVLTF.

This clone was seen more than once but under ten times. The DNA of the CDR3 is TGCGCCAGCAGCTTATCCGGGCCCAGAGTTGCAGATACGCAGTATTTT. Its protein is CASSLSGPRVADTQYF. The chain links TRBV5-1 to TRBJ2-3, with D uncertain. With 2 bases removed from V and 4 bases from J, the gap between germline ends came to 17 bases. CDR3 length: 16 residues. Germline V gene sequence: CDR1 SGHRS, CDR2 YFSETQ.

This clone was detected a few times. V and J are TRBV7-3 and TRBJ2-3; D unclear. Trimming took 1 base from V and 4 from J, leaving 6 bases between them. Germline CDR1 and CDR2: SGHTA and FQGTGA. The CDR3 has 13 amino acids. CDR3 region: CASSLRPPDTQYF. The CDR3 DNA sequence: TGTGCCAGCAGCTTAAGGCCTCCAGATACGCAGTATTTT.

CDR3 DNA sequence: TGCGCCAGCAGCTTGCCGGAAAGGAACACCGGGGAGCTGTTTTTT. The encoded protein is CASSLPERNTGELFF. This chain links TRBV5-1 with TRBJ2-2; D is unresolved. Germline V gene lookup returns CDR1 SGHRS and CDR2 YFSETQ. The V and J ends lost 1 base and 1 base respectively, with 8 bases between them. This CDR3 has 15 residues.

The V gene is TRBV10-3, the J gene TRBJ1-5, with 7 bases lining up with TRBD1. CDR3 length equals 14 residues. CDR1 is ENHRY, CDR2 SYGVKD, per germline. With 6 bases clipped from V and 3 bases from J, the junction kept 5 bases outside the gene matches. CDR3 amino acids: CAISAGQINQPQHF. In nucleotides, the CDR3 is TGTGCCATCAGCGCGGGACAGATCAATCAGCCCCAGCATTTT.

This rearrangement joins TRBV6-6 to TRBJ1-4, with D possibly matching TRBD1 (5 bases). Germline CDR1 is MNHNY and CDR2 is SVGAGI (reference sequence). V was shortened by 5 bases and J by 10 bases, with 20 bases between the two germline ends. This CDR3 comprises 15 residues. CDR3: CASSPQTAGPGKLFF. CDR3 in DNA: TGTGCCAGCAGTCCCCAGACAGCCGGACCCGGAAAACTGTTTTTT.

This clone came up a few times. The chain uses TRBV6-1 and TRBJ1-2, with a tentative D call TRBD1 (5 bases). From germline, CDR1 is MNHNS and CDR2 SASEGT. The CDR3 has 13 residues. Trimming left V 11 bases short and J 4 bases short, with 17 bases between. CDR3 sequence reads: CASFQKGSYGYTF. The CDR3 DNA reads TGTGCCTCATTTCAGAAGGGGTCCTATGGCTACACCTTC.